The 9 T cell receptor beta chains below come from one sample, sequenced in a study of blood T cell repertoires in COVID-19. Sequencing used immunoSEQ multiplex PCR; TCRdb keeps in-frame clones, though not all of them. The repertoire holds a few hundred thousand clones, with 80% to 90% as singletons. The material sequenced was PBMCs or T cells enriched from blood (not recorded which). Receptors were obtained from a man between 35 and 55 years old who had recovered from COVID-19.

The V gene is TRBV10-3, the J gene TRBJ2-7; D perhaps matches TRBD1 (6 bases). Germline CDR1 reads ENHRY; CDR2 reads SYGVKD. The CDR3 covers 14 residues. Trimming removed 6 bases from V and 6 bases from J, with 18 bases in between. The DNA for the CDR3 is TGTGCCATCAGGCCCAGGGGATCCCCCTCCGAGCAGTACTTC. Its protein product is CAIRPRGSPSEQYF.

The CDR3 DNA sequence: TGTGCCAGCAGCGAGGTAACGGGTCGGGGCTACACCTTC. It encodes CASSEVTGRGYTF. The V and J genes are TRBV6-5 and TRBJ1-2; D remains unclear. Germline-derived CDR1 and CDR2 are MNHEY and SVGAGI. V was clipped by 6 bases and J by 8 bases, with 16 bases between them. The CDR3 has 13 amino acids.

The chain combines TRBV5-1 with TRBJ2-7, with no clear D. Germline V gene data show CDR1 as SGHRS and CDR2 as YFSETQ. This CDR3 is built from 9 residues. Between the trimmed V and J ends, which lost 7 bases and 3 bases, there was a span of 2 bases. CDR3 nucleotides: TGCGCCAGCTACTACGAGCAGTACTTC. Protein product: CASYYEQYF.

To note about this clone: The junction departs from germline at one end; a sequencing error may be responsible. This chain joins TRBV20-1 and TRBJ2-1; D is perhaps TRBD2 (7 bases). CDR3 length: 10 amino acids. Germline loops: CDR1 DFQATT, CDR2 SNEGSKA (reference sequence). CDR3 sequence: CSAMGGPPIF. The CDR3 coding sequence is TGCAGTGCTATGGGGGGGCCCCCAATCTTC.

The rearrangement joins TRBV29-1 to TRBJ2-1; the match to TRBD2 covers 9 bases. Looked up from germline, CDR1 is SQVTM and CDR2 is ANQGSEA. Trimming took 4 bases from V and 6 from J; bases not matched to a gene: 1. CDR3 length: 12 amino acids. The CDR3 region is CSVGRGGNEQFF. In nucleotides, the CDR3 is TGCAGCGTTGGGCGGGGGGGCAATGAGCAGTTCTTC.

The chain is built from TRBV6-5 and TRBJ1-5; the D gene is possibly TRBD1 (5 bases). The germline V gene has CDR1 MNHEY and CDR2 SVGAGI. This CDR3 has 14 amino acids. Trimming took off 6 bases at V and 5 bases at J, with 14 bases between the two ends. Written as DNA, the CDR3 is TGTGCCAGCAGGCGGGGTATGGGGGATCAGCCCCAGCATTTT. This gives the protein CASRRGMGDQPQHF.

This clone was seen once. This CDR3 reads CASSNPRDRGSYGYTF. Written as DNA, the CDR3 is TGTGCCAGCAGCAATCCACGGGACAGGGGCTCCTATGGCTACACCTTC. The rearrangement links TRBV9 to TRBJ1-2, with 10 bases matching TRBD1. The CDR3 loop spans 16 amino acids. The V gene's germline CDR1 is SGDLS and CDR2 YYNGEE. With 4 bases clipped from V and 4 bases from J, the junction kept 10 bases outside the gene matches.

The chain carries TRBV4-2 and TRBJ2-2, with a possible D match to TRBD2 (6 bases). The germline V gene encodes CDR1 LGHNA and CDR2 YNFKEQ. With 3 bases removed from V and 4 bases from J, the gap between germline ends came to 15 bases. The CDR3 extends over 16 amino acids. As DNA, the CDR3 is TGTGCCAGCAGCCAGGCGGGGTTTACGGGCACCGGGGAGCTGTTTTTT. It is translated as CASSQAGFTGTGELFF.

In DNA form, the CDR3 reads TGTGCCAGCGGGACGGGAGTCACAGATACGCAGTATTTT. Amino acids: CASGTGVTDTQYF. The V and J genes are TRBV2 and TRBJ2-3; tentative D call: TRBD2 (6 bases). Trimming left V 8 bases short and J 2 bases short, with 11 bases between. Germline assignment: CDR1 SNHLY and CDR2 FYNNEI. This CDR3 is 13 amino acids long.